This paragraph covers one T cell receptor (beta chain) sequence. Antigen unknown. CDR3 length: 14 residues. Germline CDR1 and CDR2: SGHTA and FQGNSA. Every donor provided 8.5 to 10 milliliters of peripheral blood. The data stem from a study of blood T cells in healthy people across ages. The authors ran a second PCR of 7 to 11 cycles using a sample-barcoded 5' primer and a J-beta primer mix. TCRdb reanalysed the 5' RACE reads using MiXCR and keeps one entry per CDR3 protein. The sample shows approximately 800,000 distinct CDR3 sequences, roughly 53% of them seen only once. The study, taken as a whole, reports: Diversity of TCR beta per million T cells declined in a roughly linear way with age.

The clonotype comes from a man older than 75 in good health. What was sequenced was blood. The J gene is TRBJ2-7, the V gene TRBV7-2; no clear D. The closer fit of TRBJ2-5 to the DNA end suggests the J call may be wrong. CDR3 sequence: CASSLGGVGETQYF. In DNA form, the CDR3 reads TGTGCCAGCAGCTTAGGAGGCGTGGGGGAGACCCAGTACTTC.